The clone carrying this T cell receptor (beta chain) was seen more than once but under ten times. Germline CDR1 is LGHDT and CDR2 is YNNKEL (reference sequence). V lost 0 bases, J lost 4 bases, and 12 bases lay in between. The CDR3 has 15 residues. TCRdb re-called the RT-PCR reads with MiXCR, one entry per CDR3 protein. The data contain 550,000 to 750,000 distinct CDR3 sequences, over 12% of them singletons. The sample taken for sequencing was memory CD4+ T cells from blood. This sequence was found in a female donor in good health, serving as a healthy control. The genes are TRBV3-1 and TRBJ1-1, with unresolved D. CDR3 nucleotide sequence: TGTGCCAGCAGCCAAGAACCATTATGGGGCACTGAAGCTTTCTTT. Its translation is CASSQEPLWGTEAFF.